The rows below give T cell receptor beta chains drawn from one sample of a study of CD8+CD57+ T cells in acquired aplastic anemia. TCRdb passed the reads through MiXCR, listing each CDR3 protein once. The sample carries about 160,000 distinct CDR3 sequences, around half recorded once. The sample was sorted CD4+, CD8+, or CD8+CD57+ T cells (not recorded which) from PBMCs. The receptors were sampled from a human donor with aplastic anemia. Both conserved end residues are part of each CDR3.

v_gene	j_gene	CDR3aa
TRBV20-1	TRBJ1-1	CSASRGGDTEAFF
TRBV10-3	TRBJ2-1	CAIRTGEHNEQFF
TRBV9	TRBJ1-1	CASSVTGYTEAFF
TRBV3-1	TRBJ2-7	CASSQDKLVQYF
TRBV7-6	TRBJ2-2	CASSLLRQNTGELFF
TRBV10-3	TRBJ1-6	CAISAGGSSPLHF
TRBV4-3	TRBJ1-6	CASSQDFSNSPLHF
TRBV24-1	TRBJ2-5	CATSDLQKTGRETQYF
TRBV20-1	TRBJ1-2	CSARDRIDGYTF
TRBV6-1	TRBJ2-1	CASSPTGDNEQFF
TRBV5-8	TRBJ1-5	CASSSRTSFNQPQHF
TRBV2	TRBJ2-7	CASSGSEQYF
TRBV19	TRBJ1-6	CASSKMESPLHF
TRBV7-6	TRBJ2-3	CASSKTGSYPGMDTQYF
TRBV7-3	TRBJ2-7	CASSFQRHEQYF
TRBV7-9	TRBJ1-1	CASSSEGMGAEAFF
TRBV6-1	TRBJ1-5	CASSASRKGQSNQPQHF
TRBV9	TRBJ2-1	CASSVVSGAGLNEQFF
TRBV20-1	TRBJ1-6	CSARDGYSPLHF
TRBV10-3	TRBJ2-3	CAISESTDTQYF
TRBV3-1	TRBJ2-5	CASSQVNSQETQYF
TRBV4-1	TRBJ1-6	CASSQAYSYNSPLHF
TRBV2	TRBJ1-5	CASRPGDGNQPQHF
TRBV7-2	TRBJ2-3	CASSSQGRGSTDTQYF
TRBV6-1	TRBJ2-1	CASSPPGGRYNEQFF
TRBV18	TRBJ1-1	CASSSSGDTEAFF
TRBV7-9	TRBJ1-1	CASGGANTEAFF
TRBV12-3/TRBV12-4	TRBJ1-2	CASMSRGEGYTF
TRBV2	TRBJ2-7	CASRMTLSYEQYF
TRBV15	TRBJ2-3	CATSGGLADYTDTRYF
TRBV6-1	-	CASSPRGAETQYF
TRBV6-2/TRBV6-3	TRBJ2-1	CASSYPSGLAGKTYNEQFF
TRBV10-2	TRBJ1-2	CASTQGRTYGYTF
TRBV5-4	TRBJ2-3	CASSLGQGGRVADTQYF
TRBV19	TRBJ2-3	CARSPRTSSDTQYF
TRBV7-8	TRBJ1-1	CASSLITEAFF
TRBV28	TRBJ1-1	CASSSYRTQGAFF
TRBV5-6	TRBJ2-5	CASSEAPPGLAKETQYF
TRBV2	TRBJ1-5	CASSEAWSQPQHF
TRBV5-1	TRBJ1-1	CASSLGPRGTEAFF
TRBV28	TRBJ2-1	CASIATSPYNEQFF
TRBV12-3/TRBV12-4	TRBJ1-5	CASTSGQGNQPQHF
TRBV7-8	TRBJ2-5	CASSPWTQETQYF
TRBV15	TRBJ2-7	CATSRDQESYEQYF
TRBV10-2	TRBJ2-1	CASSDGGLLNEQFF
TRBV12-3/TRBV12-4	TRBJ2-5	CASSFSRVSGTELVETQYF
TRBV7-6	TRBJ2-5	CASRSGVGTQYF
TRBV2	TRBJ1-5	CASTGQGSQPQHF
TRBV6-4	TRBJ1-1	CASSDTSRATEAFF
TRBV20-1	TRBJ2-7	CSAREGARTSIEQYF